This T cell receptor beta chain is from a study of Ad26.COV2.S vaccination and SARS-CoV-2 variants. The study's findings and limits: Spike-specific CD8+ and CD4+ T cell responses reportedly showed substantial breadth after vaccination. Vaccinees and placebo recipients showed similar non-spike TCR breadth.

The sample's treatment: about 20 received Ad26.COV2.S at low or high dose, single or two shots; 5 received placebo; per-sample allocation not given. At day 63 after the first vaccine or placebo injection, samples were drawn. Aged 18-55 years, donor was enrolled in Boston in about 2020. This table comes from immunoSEQ multiplex PCR, and its TCRdb copy is limited to in-frame clones, with some not included. Of fewer than 600,000 clones in the sample, 89% were seen once. Germline loops: CDR1 KGHSH, CDR2 LQKENI. This CDR3 contains 13 residues. Trimming cost V 3 bases and J 8 bases, with 13 bases left between them. About this clone itself: Its antigen is still unknown.

The sequence was obtained from a person between 18 and 65 years old who received the Ad26.COV2.S COVID-19 vaccine or a placebo. This chain connects TRBV18 to TRBJ1-1, with D maybe TRBD1 (5 bases). The sample here was peripheral blood, taken in a trial of Ad26.COV2.S vaccine versus placebo. DNA for the CDR3: TGTGCCAGCTCACCTCAAGGGGAATTGGAAGCTTTCTTT. It specifies CASSPQGELEAFF.